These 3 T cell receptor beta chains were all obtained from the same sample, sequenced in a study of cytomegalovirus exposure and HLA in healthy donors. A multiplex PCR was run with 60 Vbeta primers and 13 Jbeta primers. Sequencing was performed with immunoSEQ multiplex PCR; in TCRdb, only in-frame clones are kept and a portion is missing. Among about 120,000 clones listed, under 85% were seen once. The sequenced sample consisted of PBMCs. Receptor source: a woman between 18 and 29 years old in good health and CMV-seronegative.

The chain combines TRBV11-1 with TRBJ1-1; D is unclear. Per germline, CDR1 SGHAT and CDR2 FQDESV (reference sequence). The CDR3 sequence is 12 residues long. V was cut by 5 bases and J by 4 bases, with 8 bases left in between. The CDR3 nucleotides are TGTGCCAGCAGCGCGGGGAGCACTGAAGCTTTCTTT. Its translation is CASSAGSTEAFF.

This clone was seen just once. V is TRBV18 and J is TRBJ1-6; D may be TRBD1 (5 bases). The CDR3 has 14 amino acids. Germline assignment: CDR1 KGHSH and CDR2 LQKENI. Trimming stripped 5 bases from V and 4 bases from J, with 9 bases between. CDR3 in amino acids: CASSDDRYNSPLHF. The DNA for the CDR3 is TGTGCCAGCTCAGATGACAGATATAATTCACCCCTCCACTTT.

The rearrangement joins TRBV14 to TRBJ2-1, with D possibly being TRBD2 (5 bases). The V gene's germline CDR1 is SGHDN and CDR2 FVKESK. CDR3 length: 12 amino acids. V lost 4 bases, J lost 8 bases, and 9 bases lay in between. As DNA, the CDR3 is TGTGCCAGCAGCCCCCTCGGGGATGAGCAGTTCTTC. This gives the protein CASSPLGDEQFF. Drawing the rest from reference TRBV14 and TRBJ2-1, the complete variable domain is EAGVTQFPSHSVIEKGQTVTLRCDPISGHDNLYWYRRVMGKEIKFLLHFVKESKQDESGMPNNRFLAERTGGTYSTLKVQPAELEDSGVYFCASSPLGDEQFFGPGTRLTVL.